This T cell receptor (beta chain) comes out of a study of a mutant IDH1 vaccine in newly diagnosed glioma. Time point indicated: baseline, week 1 (first vaccination visit). Treatment reported: pre-vaccination baseline after standard-of-care therapy. The table came from immunoSEQ multiplex PCR; TCRdb's copy has only in-frame clones and leaves some out. There are about 30,000 clones in the sample; about four fifths occur only once, and roughly 19% lies in the top ten. With 7 bases clipped from V and 5 bases from J, the junction kept 2 bases outside the gene matches. Germline CDR1 and CDR2: GTSNPN and SVGIG (reference sequence). CDR3 size: 12 residues.

The specimen comprised PBMCs, sampled from a glioma patient treated with radiotherapy, temozolomide or both. The J gene is TRBJ1-4, the V gene TRBV30, with 9 bases fitting TRBD1. This sequence originates from a man aged 25 to 40 with glioma. The DNA for the CDR3 is TGTGCCTCCGGACAGGGGAATGAAAAACTGTTTTTT. This gives the protein CASGQGNEKLFF.